This T cell receptor beta chain emerged from a study of TIL therapy for anti-PD-1-resistant metastatic lung cancer. Sequencing used immunoSEQ v3. Here immunoSEQ multiplex PCR was the method, and the copy in TCRdb shows in-frame clones only, minus some. The sample includes about 14,000 clones, 86% seen only once; the top ten take 0.85%. V was pared by 5 bases and J by 5 bases, with 9 bases of the junction left unmatched. The length of the CDR3 is 15 residues. CDR1 and CDR2 from the germline V gene are SGHTA and FQGNSA. Time point: pre-treatment sample, taken before nivolumab and TIL therapy. This TCR derives from a person aged 25-80 years with non-small cell lung cancer. The rearrangement uses TRBV7-2 and TRBJ2-5, with 9 bases that match TRBD2. Sequencing was performed on blood, taken at baseline. DNA of the CDR3: TGTGCCAGCAGCCTAGTAGCGGGAGTTTGGGAGACCCAGTACTTC. Its translation: CASSLVAGVWETQYF.